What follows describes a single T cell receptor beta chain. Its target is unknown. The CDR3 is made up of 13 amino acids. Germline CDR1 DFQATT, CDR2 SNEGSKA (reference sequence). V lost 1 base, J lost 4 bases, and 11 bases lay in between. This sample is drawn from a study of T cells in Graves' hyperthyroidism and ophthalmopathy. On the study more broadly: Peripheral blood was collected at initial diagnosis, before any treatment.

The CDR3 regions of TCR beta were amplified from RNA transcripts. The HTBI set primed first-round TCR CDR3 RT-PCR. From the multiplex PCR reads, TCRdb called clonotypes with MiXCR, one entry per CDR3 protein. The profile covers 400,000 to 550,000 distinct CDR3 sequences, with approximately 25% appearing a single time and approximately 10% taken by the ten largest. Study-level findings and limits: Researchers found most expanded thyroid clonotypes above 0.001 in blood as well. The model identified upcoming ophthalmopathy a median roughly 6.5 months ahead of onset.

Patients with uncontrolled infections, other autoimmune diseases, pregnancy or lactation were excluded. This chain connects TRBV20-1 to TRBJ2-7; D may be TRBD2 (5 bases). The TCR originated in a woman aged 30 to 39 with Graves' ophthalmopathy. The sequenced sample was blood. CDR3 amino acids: CSARVARVYEQYF. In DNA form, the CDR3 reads TGCAGTGCTAGAGTGGCGAGGGTTTACGAGCAGTACTTC.